This TCR beta chain was recovered during a study of T cells after yellow fever vaccination. Study-wide results and caveats: Only a small proportion of the clonotypes turned up in both the CD4 and the CD8 compartments, likely arising from convergent recombination. Abundant bulk-population clonotypes could contaminate the FACS-sorted repertoires.

Each CDR3 protein is one row after TCRdb ran MiXCR on the 5' RACE reads. The sample gives roughly 400,000 distinct CDR3 sequences, around 20% of which show up once; roughly a sixth is in the top ten. The germline V gene has CDR1 DFQATT and CDR2 SNEGSKA (reference sequence). V shed 0 bases and J shed 7 bases, with 7 bases lying between them. This CDR3 has 12 amino acids. In regard to this clonotype: What it recognizes is unknown.

The source was PBMCs, collected before the yellow fever booster vaccination. This rearrangement joins TRBV20-1 to TRBJ2-1, with D perhaps TRBD1 or TRBD2 (5 bases each). The receptor was derived from a man between 18 and 35 years old who received the YFV17D yellow fever vaccine. The CDR3 region is CSARDEGNEQFF. The CDR3 bases are TGCAGTGCTAGAGATGAGGGGAATGAGCAGTTCTTC.